The 3 T cell receptor beta chains listed next were all sequenced from one sample in a study of T cells in Graves' hyperthyroidism and ophthalmopathy. RNA transcripts yielded amplified TCR beta CDR3 regions. Using the HTBI primer set, a first-round RT-PCR was run on the TCR CDR3. TCRdb ran MiXCR on the multiplex PCR reads and lists one entry per CDR3 protein. The table lists tens of thousands of distinct CDR3 sequences, 40% to 55% of them singletons. The sequenced sample was blood. The source is a woman aged 30 to 39 with Graves' hyperthyroidism.

The gene calls are TRBV19 and TRBJ2-1; the match to TRBD2 covers 9 bases. The trim removed 5 bases at V and 8 bases at J, leaving 16 bases unmatched. Germline V gene data show CDR1 as LNHDA and CDR2 as SQIVND (reference sequence). This CDR3 has 17 residues. CDR3 DNA: TGTGCCAGTAGTTCCCCCCCGGGAGCGGGAGGTCTTCATGAGCAGTTCTTC. Its translation: CASSSPPGAGGLHEQFF.

To note about this clonotype: A junction boundary mismatches the germline segment, possibly from a read error. This sequence joins TRBV20-1 and TRBJ2-3, with 9 bases identical to TRBD2. The CDR3 is made up of 14 amino acids. Germline CDR1 reads DFQATT; CDR2 reads SNEGSKA (reference sequence). The CDR3 bases are TGCAGCGAGACTAGCGGCCTTCCCACAGATGCGCAGTATTTT. Translating gives CSETSGLPTDAQYF.

By share, this clonotype counts as medium-sized. The chain links TRBV20-1 to TRBJ2-1, with 7 bases fitting TRBD2. The germline V gene encodes CDR1 DFQATT and CDR2 SNEGSKA (reference sequence). The CDR3 runs to 12 residues. With 6 bases clipped from V and 6 bases from J, the junction kept 5 bases outside the gene matches. As DNA, the CDR3 is TGCAGTGCGGTTAGCGGGCCCAATGAGCAGTTCTTC. Protein product: CSAVSGPNEQFF.